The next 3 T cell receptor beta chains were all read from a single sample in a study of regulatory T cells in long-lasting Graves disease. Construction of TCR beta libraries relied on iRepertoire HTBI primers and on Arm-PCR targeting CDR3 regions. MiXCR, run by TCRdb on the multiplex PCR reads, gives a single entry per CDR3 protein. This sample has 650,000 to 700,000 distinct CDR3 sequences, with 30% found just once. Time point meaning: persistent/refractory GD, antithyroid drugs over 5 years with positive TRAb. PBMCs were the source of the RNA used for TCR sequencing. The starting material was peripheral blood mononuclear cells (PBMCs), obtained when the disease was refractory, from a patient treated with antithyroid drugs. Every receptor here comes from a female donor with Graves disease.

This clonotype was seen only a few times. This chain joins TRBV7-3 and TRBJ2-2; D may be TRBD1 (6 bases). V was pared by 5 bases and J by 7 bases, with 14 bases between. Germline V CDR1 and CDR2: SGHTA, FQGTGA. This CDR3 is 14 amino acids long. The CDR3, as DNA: TGTGCCAGCAGCCAAACACAGGGAATCGGGGAGCTGTTTTTT. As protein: CASSQTQGIGELFF.

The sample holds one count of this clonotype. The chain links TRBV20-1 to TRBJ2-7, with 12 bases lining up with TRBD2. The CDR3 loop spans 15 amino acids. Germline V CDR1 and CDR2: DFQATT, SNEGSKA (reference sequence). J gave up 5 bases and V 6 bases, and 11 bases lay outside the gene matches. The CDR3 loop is CSAPTSLAGGDEQYF. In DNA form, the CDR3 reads TGCAGTGCGCCGACTTCTCTAGCGGGAGGGGACGAGCAGTACTTC.

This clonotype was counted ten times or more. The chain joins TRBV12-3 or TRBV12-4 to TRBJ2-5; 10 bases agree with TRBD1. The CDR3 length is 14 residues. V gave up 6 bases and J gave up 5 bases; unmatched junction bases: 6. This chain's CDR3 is CASSRQGARETQYF. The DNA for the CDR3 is TGTGCCAGCAGCCGACAGGGGGCTCGGGAGACCCAGTACTTC.